The 30 T cell receptor beta chains reported below all come from one sample, sequenced in a study of T cells in Graves' hyperthyroidism and ophthalmopathy. Regions amplified from RNA transcripts were the TCR beta CDR3 regions. A first-round RT-PCR of the TCR CDR3 used the HTBI primer set. Using its own MiXCR run on the multiplex PCR reads, TCRdb lists one record per CDR3 protein. This sample has about 510,000 distinct CDR3 sequences, with approximately 15% found just once. The sample consisted of blood. The receptors here all came from a woman aged 40 to 50 with Graves' hyperthyroidism.

This clonotype has at least ten counts. This chain connects TRBV3-1 to TRBJ2-3; D perhaps matches TRBD1 (6 bases). V shed 1 base and J shed 6 bases, with 11 bases lying between them. The CDR3 runs 14 residues. Germline assignment: CDR1 LGHDT and CDR2 YNNKEL (reference sequence). CDR3 loop: CASSQAQGRDTQYF. CDR3 nucleotides: TGTGCCAGCAGCCAAGCCCAGGGGCGGGATACGCAGTATTTT.

This clonotype was recorded at least ten times. The V call is TRBV3-1, the J call TRBJ2-2; D gene unclear. Germline CDR1 reads LGHDT; CDR2 reads YNNKEL (reference sequence). V shed 4 bases and J shed 5 bases, with 14 bases lying between them. There are 15 residues in the CDR3. CDR3 nucleotides: TGTGCCAGCAGCCTAGGGTCCAGCGCTACCGGGGAGCTGTTTTTT. It is translated as CASSLGSSATGELFF.

A few counts support this clonotype. This sequence joins TRBV10-3 and TRBJ2-3; 8 bases align to TRBD1. Per the germline V gene, CDR1 is ENHRY and CDR2 is SYGVKD. Trimming took 4 bases from V and 3 from J; bases not matched to a gene: 3. This CDR3 has 14 amino acids. For the CDR3, the DNA is TGTGCCATCAGTGCGGACAGGGCAACAGATACGCAGTATTTT. It codes for CAISADRATDTQYF.

As regards this clonotype: One end of the junction is discordant with germline, which a read error may explain. CDR3 nucleotide sequence: TGTGTCAGCAGTGGAGACCCAACCTCCTTCCGGATACCATCCTACGAGCAGTACTTC. Protein sequence: CVSSGDPTSFRIPSYEQYF. This chain links TRBV2 with TRBJ2-7, with D hard to call. This CDR3 is 19 amino acids long. The germline CDR1 and CDR2 sequences are SNHLY and FYNNEI. The whole variable domain, remainder taken from reference TRBV2 and TRBJ2-7, is EPEVTQTPSHQVTQMGQEVILRCVPISNHLYFYWYRQILGQKVEFLVSFYNNEISEKSEIFDDQFSVERPDGSNFTLKIRSTKLEDSAMYFCVSSGDPTSFRIPSYEQYFGPGTRLTVT.

This clonotype appeared many times. The chain recombines TRBV18 with TRBJ2-1; D not resolved. In germline, CDR1 is KGHSH, CDR2 LQKENI. The length of the CDR3 is 13 residues. V lost 1 base, J lost 6 bases, and 7 bases lay in between. The CDR3 loop reads CASSPLLGNEQFF. Here the CDR3 DNA reads TGTGCCAGCTCACCACTACTCGGCAATGAGCAGTTCTTC. Drawing the rest from reference TRBV18 and TRBJ2-1, the complete variable domain is NAGVMQNPRHLVRRRGQEARLRCSPMKGHSHVYWYRQLPEEGLKFMVYLQKENIIDESGMPKERFSAEFPKEGPSILRIQQVVRGDSAAYFCASSPLLGNEQFFGPGTRLTVL.

For the CDR3, the DNA is TGTGCCAGCAGTTATTTCGCCCGATCCTACGAGCAGTACTTC. This gives the protein CASSYFARSYEQYF. The chain links TRBV28 to TRBJ2-7, with D unresolved. This CDR3 has 14 residues. CDR1 MDHEN and CDR2 SYDVKM come from the germline V gene. V was shortened by 4 bases and J by 1 base, with 11 bases between the two germline ends.

The J gene is TRBJ2-1, the V gene TRBV20-1; TRBD2 might be the D (6 bases). CDR1 and CDR2 from the germline V gene are DFQATT and SNEGSKA (reference sequence). The CDR3 contains 11 residues. Trimming stripped 6 bases from V and 6 bases from J, with 9 bases between. The DNA for the CDR3 is TGCAGTGCAAGGGGAGGCAATGAGCAGTTCTTC. Translating it yields CSARGGNEQFF.

This clonotype was found many times. The V gene is TRBV6-1, the J gene TRBJ1-5; no definite D call. Between the trimmed V and J ends, which lost 5 bases and 5 bases, there was a span of 13 bases. This CDR3 has 14 amino acids. CDR1 MNHNS and CDR2 SASEGT come from the germline V gene. The CDR3, as DNA: TGTGCCAGCAGTAGAGAAGGGCGCGATCAGCCCCAGCATTTT. Residues: CASSREGRDQPQHF.

The chain uses TRBV19 and TRBJ2-1; the D gene is possibly TRBD2 (5 bases). From germline, CDR1 is LNHDA and CDR2 SQIVND (reference sequence). Trimming cost V 6 bases and J 6 bases, with 15 bases left between them. CDR3 length equals 14 residues. The CDR3 DNA is TGTGCCAGTAGCGCCGGGAACTCGGGCAATGAGCAGTTCTTC. It translates to CASSAGNSGNEQFF.

At least ten counts were recorded for this clonotype. The chain uses TRBV6-1 and TRBJ1-1; the D gene is possibly TRBD1 (6 bases). V lost 0 bases, J lost 6 bases, and 11 bases lay in between. The CDR3 runs to 14 residues. Germline V gene data show CDR1 as MNHNS and CDR2 as SASEGT. The CDR3 DNA reads as TGTGCCAGCAGTGAAGCGCGGGACAACCCTGAAGCTTTCTTT. This sequence encodes CASSEARDNPEAFF.

Many counts were recorded for this clonotype. The chain employs TRBV5-1 and TRBJ1-3; D call uncertain. This CDR3 is built from 16 residues. Germline V lookup: CDR1 SGHRS, CDR2 YFSETQ. With 4 bases removed from V and 2 bases from J, the gap between germline ends came to 16 bases. As DNA, the CDR3 is TGCGCCAGCAGCCCTGGAGGGCCAGCAGCTGGAAACACCATATATTTT. Amino acid sequence: CASSPGGPAAGNTIYF.

A few counts support this clonotype. J is TRBJ2-1 and V is TRBV6-1; D uncertain. CDR1 is MNHNS and CDR2 is SASEGT in the germline V gene. V lost 7 bases and J 10 bases, leaving 23 bases between the germline ends. The CDR3 contains 15 residues. The CDR3 DNA sequence: TGTGCCAGCATGTACACTGTTGAAGCGAGCCAAGAGCAGTTCTTC. It encodes CASMYTVEASQEQFF.

J is TRBJ1-2 and V is TRBV6-1; D is possibly TRBD1 (5 bases). Germline lookup yields CDR1 MNHNS and CDR2 SASEGT. Deletions cut 1 base from V and 7 bases from J, with 10 bases between. The CDR3 loop spans 13 amino acids. In DNA, the CDR3 is TGTGCCAGCAGTGAAGGATACGGGGCTGGCTACACCTTC. Translation: CASSEGYGAGYTF.

This sequence joins TRBV5-1 and TRBJ2-5, with 9 bases lining up with TRBD1. Germline values: CDR1 SGHRS, CDR2 YFSETQ. With V trimmed by 7 bases and J by 5 bases, 12 bases remained unmatched. The CDR3 consists of 15 residues. The CDR3 sequence is CASCPGTGLGETQYF. In nucleotides, the CDR3 is TGCGCCAGCTGCCCCGGGACAGGGTTGGGGGAGACCCAGTACTTC.

This clonotype was counted ten times or more. The J gene is TRBJ1-2, the V gene TRBV12-3 or TRBV12-4; D is perhaps TRBD1 (6 bases). The V gene lost 6 bases and the J gene lost 1 base, with 9 bases spanning the gap. This CDR3 region has 13 residues. CDR3 residues: CASSRDNNYGYTF. CDR3 bases: TGTGCCAGCAGCCGGGACAATAACTATGGCTACACCTTC.

This clonotype was detected a few times. The chain has TRBV20-1 and TRBJ2-5; TRBD2 matches at 10 bases. The CDR3 has 15 residues. V shed 2 bases and J 2 bases; nucleotides not matched to a gene: 5. Germline CDR1 is DFQATT and CDR2 is SNEGSKA (reference sequence). As DNA, the CDR3 is TGCAGTGCTAGATCTAGCGGGAGCTTTCAAGAGACCCAGTACTTC. It encodes CSARSSGSFQETQYF.

This clonotype was recorded at least ten times. The J gene is TRBJ1-2, the V gene TRBV28; D is unresolved. Trimming took off 11 bases at V and 12 bases at J, with 16 bases between the two ends. The length of the CDR3 is 10 residues. Germline CDR1 and CDR2: MDHEN and SYDVKM. DNA of the CDR3: TGTGCCGCCCGTGGGAGGGTCCACACCTTC. This gives the protein CAARGRVHTF.

V usage is TRBV6-2 or TRBV6-3 and J usage is TRBJ2-7; 7 bases are shared with TRBD2. The CDR3 spans 16 residues. After removal of 2 bases from V and 5 bases from J, the junction contained 12 bases not matched to a gene. In germline, CDR1 is MNHEY, CDR2 SVGEGT. The CDR3 bases are TGTGCCAGCAGTTACGGACGCGGGAGTATTACCCACGAGCAGTACTTC. Encoded protein: CASSYGRGSITHEQYF.

There are a few counts of this clonotype. V gene TRBV4-1 combines with J gene TRBJ2-2, with D perhaps matching TRBD1 (5 bases). Germline loops: CDR1 MGHRA, CDR2 YSYEKL. Deletions cut 3 bases from V and 0 bases from J, with 14 bases between. The CDR3 has 17 amino acids. The CDR3 protein is CASSQWGPGPNTGELFF. CDR3 sequence (DNA): TGCGCCAGCAGCCAGTGGGGCCCCGGCCCGAACACCGGGGAGCTGTTTTTT.

This clonotype was counted many times. CDR3 in DNA: TGTGCCAGCGCGACGGGGGGGAGAACCGGGGAGCTGTTTTTT. Translating gives CASATGGRTGELFF. The chain uses TRBV7-2 and TRBJ2-2, with TRBD2 identical over 8 bases. V dropped 8 bases and J dropped 5; count of bases not matched to a gene: 7. In germline, CDR1 is SGHTA, CDR2 FQGNSA. The CDR3 is 14 residues long. The full variable domain, rest sourced from reference TRBV7-2 and TRBJ2-2, is GAGVSQSPSNKVTEKGKDVELRCDPISGHTALYWYRQSLGQGLEFLIYFQGNSAPDKSGLPSDRFSAERTGGSVSTLTIQRTQQEDSAVYLCASATGGRTGELFFGEGSRLTVL.

This clonotype occurred many times. V is TRBV24-1 and J is TRBJ2-1; D perhaps matches TRBD1 (6 bases). The germline CDR1 and CDR2 sequences are KGHDR and SFDVKD. The CDR3 runs 15 residues. V was clipped by 0 bases and J by 4 bases, with 9 bases between them. CDR3 sequence (DNA): TGTGCCACCAGTGATTTGCCCAGGGGATACAATGAGCAGTTCTTC. This codes for CATSDLPRGYNEQFF.

A few counts support this clonotype. The J gene is TRBJ2-2, the V gene TRBV24-1; 10 positions match TRBD1. This CDR3 comprises 16 residues. Germline values: CDR1 KGHDR, CDR2 SFDVKD. V shed 2 bases, J shed 6 bases, and the junction held 5 bases outside the gene matches. The CDR3 loop is CATSDYGTGESGELFF. In nucleotides, the CDR3 is TGTGCCACCAGTGATTACGGGACAGGGGAGTCCGGGGAGCTGTTTTTT.

This clonotype was picked up a small number of times. The chain is built from TRBV4-1 and TRBJ2-7; D is ambiguous. CDR3 length equals 14 residues. Germline V gene sequence: CDR1 MGHRA, CDR2 YSYEKL. With 4 bases removed from V and 0 bases from J, the gap between germline ends came to 10 bases. The CDR3 region has the DNA TGCGCCAGCAGCCCCTTTAAAAACTCCTACGAGCAGTACTTC. Translation: CASSPFKNSYEQYF.

As to this clonotype: Given a much more abundant clone one base away, this may be a read error. This CDR3 fails to terminate in the conserved phenylalanine or tryptophan, so it likely reflects a read error. The CDR3 bases are TGCGCCAGCAGCCATGGACTAGCGGGATCTTATTCTAGCACAGATACGCAGTATTCT. The encoded protein is CASSHGLAGSYSSTDTQYS. The chain couples TRBV5-1 to TRBJ2-3, with 12 bases aligning to TRBD2. Germline lookup yields CDR1 SGHRS and CDR2 YFSETQ. CDR3 length: 19 amino acids. V was pared by 4 bases and J by 0 bases, with 12 bases of the junction left unmatched.

This clonotype was counted between two and nine times. The chain combines TRBV12-3 or TRBV12-4 with TRBJ1-3; unclear D gene. The CDR3 has 16 amino acids. V gave up 1 base and J gave up 4 bases, with 14 bases separating them. CDR3 sequence reads: CASSLGQQLWGNTIYF. Written as DNA, the CDR3 is TGTGCCAGCAGTTTAGGGCAACAGCTATGGGGAAACACCATATATTTT.

In this sample, this clonotype turned up many times. V is TRBV3-1 and J is TRBJ1-1, with no clear D. The CDR3 consists of 14 residues. Germline V gene sequence: CDR1 LGHDT, CDR2 YNNKEL (reference sequence). V lost 2 bases to trimming and J lost 0 bases, with 7 bases between them. As DNA, the CDR3 is TGTGCCAGCAGCCAATTCACGGTGAACACTGAAGCTTTCTTT. It specifies CASSQFTVNTEAFF.

This clonotype was seen repeatedly, ten times or more. The V and J genes are TRBV20-1 and TRBJ2-7; D is perhaps TRBD2 (5 bases). The V and J ends lost 0 bases and 3 bases respectively, with 12 bases between them. CDR1 and CDR2 from the germline V gene are DFQATT and SNEGSKA (reference sequence). The CDR3 covers 14 residues. The CDR3 nucleotides read TGCAGTGCTAGAGAAGGAGGTAGCAGCTACGAGCAGTACTTC. It specifies CSAREGGSSYEQYF.

This clonotype was counted many times. The chain carries TRBV2 and TRBJ1-2, with D tentatively TRBD1 (6 bases). From germline, CDR1 is SNHLY and CDR2 FYNNEI. The CDR3 is 12 residues long. V lost 6 bases, J lost 7 bases, and 12 bases lay in between. The CDR3 region is CASRGHTSGYTF. CDR3 nucleotide sequence: TGTGCCAGCAGGGGACATACGTCTGGCTACACCTTC.

Ten or more counts support this clonotype. This chain connects TRBV7-2 to TRBJ1-1; D call uncertain. The germline V gene encodes CDR1 SGHTA and CDR2 FQGNSA. The V gene lost 0 bases and the J gene lost 0 bases, with 5 bases spanning the gap. This CDR3 comprises 14 residues. The CDR3: CASSLAYMNTEAFF. The CDR3, as DNA: TGTGCCAGCAGCTTAGCATACATGAACACTGAAGCTTTCTTT.

This clonotype was observed at least ten times. This sequence joins TRBV6-1 and TRBJ2-1; TRBD2 is a possible D gene (5 bases). V was pared by 2 bases and J by 14 bases, with 13 bases between. The CDR3 runs to 12 residues. Germline values: CDR1 MNHNS, CDR2 SASEGT. The chain's CDR3 is CASSERGSKEFF. The CDR3 coding sequence is TGTGCCAGCAGTGAACGGGGTAGCAAAGAGTTCTTC.